This T cell receptor (beta chain) was observed in a study of neurological immune-mediated disorders. A 10-nucleotide random UMI tagged transcripts in template-switch 5'RACE cDNA synthesis. TCRdb processed the 5' RACE reads anew with MiXCR; each CDR3 protein has one entry. The table has some 60,000 distinct CDR3 sequences, around 2.3% seen once. Germline CDR1 and CDR2: LGHNA and YNFKEQ. This CDR3 contains 18 residues. V lost 1 base, J lost 2 bases, and 13 bases stayed unmatched. At least ten counts were recorded for this clonotype. Antigen: not known. Whole-study results and caveats: It was HTLV-1-associated myelopathy that showed the most TCR clonal expansion, while multiple sclerosis showed the least, falling below healthy controls.

The chain is built from TRBV4-2 and TRBJ2-5; TRBD2 matches at 7 bases. The source is a man over 45 with multiple sclerosis. The sequencing sample was made of PBMCs. CDR3 residues: CASSQVPPGTTGQETQYF. CDR3 in DNA: TGTGCCAGCAGCCAAGTTCCCCCAGGGACTACAGGACAAGAGACCCAGTACTTC.